One TCR beta chain is described in this entry. No antigen is known for it. Data came from immunoSEQ multiplex PCR; TCRdb stores just in-frame clones and leaves some out. The sample consists of under 200,000 clones, roughly 84% of them appearing once. The donors were part of the 120-subject validation cohort, which stood apart from the approximately 700-subject first cohort. The data originate from a study of cytomegalovirus exposure and HLA in healthy donors. The study's findings and limits: The investigators catalogued 164 TCR beta chains as cytomegalovirus-associated.

The CDR3 has 17 residues. With 0 bases clipped from V and 1 base from J, the junction kept 9 bases outside the gene matches. CDR1 PRHDT and CDR2 FYEKMQ come from the germline V gene (reference sequence). The clonotype was recovered from a young man in good health and CMV-seropositive. Sequencing used PBMCs. The chain links TRBV13 to TRBJ2-7; 7 bases fit TRBD2. The CDR3 DNA reads TGTGCCAGCAGCTTAGGCCCCCTGAGCGGGAATTCCTACGAGCAGTACTTC. Its protein product is CASSLGPLSGNSYEQYF.